This T cell receptor (beta chain) was recovered during a study of blood T cell repertoires in COVID-19. In the study overall: T cells, B-cell-depleted T cells, or PBMCs supplied cDNA or gDNA.

In the authors' workflow: Researchers report that nucleated cell counts were estimated from reference gene primer amplification. Clones were sequenced by immunoSEQ multiplex PCR, and TCRdb holds only the in-frame ones, with some missing. Clone size and the V and J calls come from that table; the DNA yielded D and trimming. The table lists 35,000 to 40,000 clones, roughly 87% of them singletons. During active infection, Seattle patients enrolled and were then monitored through disease. The CDR3 length is 15 residues. V lost 4 bases, J lost 4 bases, and 4 bases stayed unmatched. Looked up from germline, CDR1 is LNHDA and CDR2 is SQIVND (reference sequence).

The sequenced sample was peripheral blood. The V and J genes are TRBV19 and TRBJ2-1, with 10 bases lining up with TRBD2. The receptor was derived from a man in his 60s with COVID-19, enrolled during active disease. CDR3 DNA: TGTGCCAGTAGTAGGATAGCGGGAGGTTACAATGAGCAGTTCTTC. Encoded protein: CASSRIAGGYNEQFF.